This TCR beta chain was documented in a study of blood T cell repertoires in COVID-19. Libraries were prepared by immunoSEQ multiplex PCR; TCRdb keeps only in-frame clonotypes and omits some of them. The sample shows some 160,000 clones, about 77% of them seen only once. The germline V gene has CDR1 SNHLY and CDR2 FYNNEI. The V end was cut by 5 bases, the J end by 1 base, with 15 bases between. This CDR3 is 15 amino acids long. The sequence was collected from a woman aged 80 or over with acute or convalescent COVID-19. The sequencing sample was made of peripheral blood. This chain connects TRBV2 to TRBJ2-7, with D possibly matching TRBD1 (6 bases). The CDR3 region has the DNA TGTGCCAGCAGTCTCCGGGACACTAATTCCTACGAGCAGTACTTC. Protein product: CASSLRDTNSYEQYF.